The 20 T cell receptor beta chains in this list originate from one sample, sequenced in a study of regulatory T cells in long-lasting Graves disease. To make TCR beta libraries, researchers used iRepertoire HTBI primers and Arm-PCR of CDR3 regions. TCRdb itself ran the multiplex PCR reads through MiXCR, one entry per CDR3 protein. In the table there are roughly 560,000 distinct CDR3 sequences, 15% to 20% of which are singletons. The time point here: newly diagnosed GD, antithyroid drugs for less than 3 months. Extracted RNA from PBMCs served as the source of the TCR library. This sample also belongs to another study, concerning T cells in Graves' hyperthyroidism and ophthalmopathy.

This specimen consisted of peripheral blood mononuclear cells (PBMCs), obtained at new diagnosis, from a patient treated with antithyroid drugs. These receptor sequences come from a woman aged 35-60 years with Graves disease.

The rearrangement uses TRBV4-1 and TRBJ2-2; a possible D gene is TRBD2 (5 bases). Germline CDR1 and CDR2: MGHRA and YSYEKL. V dropped 6 bases and J dropped 0 bases, with 11 bases sitting between them. This CDR3 has 15 residues. The CDR3 DNA is TGCGCCAGCAGTCCGGGATATACGAACACCGGGGAGCTGTTTTTT. Its protein product is CASSPGYTNTGELFF.

This chain links TRBV6-1 with TRBJ1-2; tentative D call: TRBD1 (6 bases). Trimming pared 6 bases from V and 5 bases from J, leaving 13 bases between. The CDR3 is 13 amino acids. Germline V gives CDR1 MNHNS, CDR2 SASEGT. The CDR3 protein is CASSPRDKYGYTF. As DNA, the CDR3 is TGTGCCAGCAGCCCCCGGGACAAGTATGGCTACACCTTC.

V usage is TRBV5-1 and J usage is TRBJ2-1; D remains unclear. The germline V gene encodes CDR1 SGHRS and CDR2 YFSETQ. V lost 0 bases and J lost 0, with 16 bases in between. This CDR3 spans 18 amino acids. CDR3 sequence: CASSLATSQLSSYNEQFF. Written as DNA, the CDR3 is TGCGCCAGCAGCTTGGCCACGTCACAGCTAAGCTCCTACAATGAGCAGTTCTTC.

The sample holds many counts of this clonotype. The chain combines TRBV20-1 with TRBJ1-3; D is unresolved. The CDR3 sequence is 17 residues long. In germline, CDR1 is DFQATT, CDR2 SNEGSKA (reference sequence). The germline V and J ends were trimmed by 0 bases and 0 bases, with 15 bases remaining between them. In DNA, the CDR3 is TGCAGTGCTAGAGATTCTCGACGGACCGCCTCTGGAAACACCATATATTTT. Translated, it gives CSARDSRRTASGNTIYF.

V usage is TRBV19 and J usage is TRBJ1-2; no clear D gene. The CDR3 has 14 amino acids. Trimming took off 3 bases at V and 1 base at J, with 9 bases between the two ends. CDR1 is LNHDA and CDR2 is SQIVND in the germline V gene (reference sequence). The CDR3 DNA is TGTGCCAGTAGTATGGGCAGTTTTAACTATGGCTACACCTTC. This encodes CASSMGSFNYGYTF.

This clonotype showed up many times. V usage is TRBV2 and J usage is TRBJ1-5; unclear D gene. V lost 3 bases to trimming and J lost 3 bases, with 6 bases between them. The CDR3 consists of 13 residues. Germline V gene sequence: CDR1 SNHLY, CDR2 FYNNEI. CDR3 in amino acids: CASSDTFNQPQHF. The CDR3 DNA reads TGTGCCAGCAGTGACACTTTCAATCAGCCCCAGCATTTT. The entire variable domain, with the rest obtained from reference TRBV2 and TRBJ1-5, is as follows: EPEVTQTPSHQVTQMGQEVILRCVPISNHLYFYWYRQILGQKVEFLVSFYNNEISEKSEIFDDQFSVERPDGSNFTLKIRSTKLEDSAMYFCASSDTFNQPQHFGDGTRLSIL.

CDR3 sequence (DNA): TGCGCCAGCAGCTTGGGTGGCAGGGGTCAAGAGACCCAGTACTTC. Translation: CASSLGGRGQETQYF. The chain couples TRBV5-1 to TRBJ2-5, with a weak D call TRBD1 (6 bases). V shed 0 bases and J shed 2 bases, with 11 bases lying between them. CDR1 SGHRS and CDR2 YFSETQ come from the germline V gene. The CDR3 totals 15 residues.

The rearrangement links TRBV12-3 or TRBV12-4 to TRBJ1-2, with 10 positions matching TRBD1. The CDR3 totals 16 residues. Germline trimming cut 6 bases from V and 6 bases from J; bases unmatched to any gene: 13. DNA for the CDR3: TGTGCCAGCAGCCGGTGGGAGGGACAGGGGCCGGATGGCTACACCTTC. Protein sequence: CASSRWEGQGPDGYTF.

In this sample, this clonotype turned up a few times. The chain carries TRBV19 and TRBJ1-2, with 8 bases identical to TRBD1. Germline V gene lookup returns CDR1 LNHDA and CDR2 SQIVND (reference sequence). Losses at the gene ends were 8 bases for V and 8 bases for J; bases not matched to a gene: 13. The CDR3 is 14 amino acids. The CDR3 region has the DNA TGTGCCAGTGGGCGTGGGCAGGGGGCTTGGGGCTACACCTTC. Its translation is CASGRGQGAWGYTF.

The CDR3 here is CASGLVGGSDTQYF. DNA for the CDR3: TGTGCTAGTGGTTTGGTAGGGGGGTCAGATACGCAGTATTTT. The gene calls are TRBV12-5 and TRBJ2-3; D is perhaps TRBD1 or TRBD2 (6 bases each). V lost 0 bases, J lost 4 bases, and 8 bases lay in between. Per germline, CDR1 LGHNT and CDR2 FRNRAP. The CDR3 runs 14 residues.

The CDR3 nucleotides are TGTGCCAGCACCACCAGTGGGGCTGGAAACACCATATATTTT. This codes for CASTTSGAGNTIYF. The V call is TRBV12-3 or TRBV12-4, the J call TRBJ1-3; D gene uncertain. V was pared by 7 bases and J by 2 bases, with 12 bases between. The CDR3 length is 14 residues.

This clonotype was counted at least ten times. The rearrangement uses TRBV7-2 and TRBJ1-5; D is unresolved. There are 13 residues in the CDR3. CDR1 is SGHTA, CDR2 FQGNSA, per germline. Trimming cost V 5 bases and J 3 bases, with 8 bases left between them. The DNA for the CDR3 is TGTGCCAGCAGCCTTCTGAACAATCAGCCCCAGCATTTT. This codes for CASSLLNNQPQHF.

The table lists this clonotype with many counts. J is TRBJ2-2 and V is TRBV2; TRBD2 aligns across 10 bases. V lost 2 bases to trimming and J lost 7 bases; unmatched junction nucleotides: 7. Germline CDR1 SNHLY, CDR2 FYNNEI. This CDR3 has 16 residues. The CDR3 region has the DNA TGTGCCAGCAGTGAACAGGCTAGCGGGGGATTCGGGGAGCTGTTTTTT. Translation: CASSEQASGGFGELFF.

The V call is TRBV12-3 or TRBV12-4, the J call TRBJ2-1; D assignment may be TRBD1 or TRBD2 (6 bases each). The V and J ends lost 6 bases and 5 bases respectively, with 17 bases between them. This CDR3 spans 15 amino acids. CDR3 in DNA: TGTGCCAGCAGCCCGTTACGGGGGCGAAACAATGAGCAGTTCTTC. Amino acid sequence: CASSPLRGRNNEQFF.

V is TRBV27 and J is TRBJ2-7; 9 nucleotides match TRBD1. The CDR3 is 14 residues long. V lost 4 bases to trimming and J lost 6 bases; unmatched junction nucleotides: 7. CDR1 is MNHEY, CDR2 SMNVEV, per germline (reference sequence). The CDR3, as DNA: TGTGCCAGCAGTTCCGGGACAGGGACCTCCGAGCAGTACTTC. Translation: CASSSGTGTSEQYF.

This clonotype occurred many times. This chain connects TRBV7-3 to TRBJ1-2; the D is unclear. V was clipped by 2 bases and J by 0 bases, with 7 bases between them. CDR3 length equals 14 residues. The germline gives CDR1 SGHTA, CDR2 FQGTGA. CDR3 region: CASSLDGTNYGYTF. The CDR3 bases are TGTGCCAGCAGCTTAGACGGCACTAACTATGGCTACACCTTC.

In this sample, this clonotype turned up many times. V gene TRBV5-5 combines with J gene TRBJ1-1; D is undetermined. The length of the CDR3 is 14 residues. Deletions cut 2 bases from V and 1 base from J, with 9 bases between. Germline CDR1 and CDR2: SGHKS and YYEKEE (reference sequence). For the CDR3, the DNA is TGTGCCAGCAGCTTCATTCAGGAGAACACTGAAGCTTTCTTT. It specifies CASSFIQENTEAFF. The variable domain in full, with the rest retrieved from reference TRBV5-5 and TRBJ1-1, is DAGVTQSPTHLIKTRGQQVTLRCSPISGHKSVSWYQQVLGQGPQFIFQYYEKEERGRGNFPDRFSARQFPNYSSELNVNALLLGDSALYLCASSFIQENTEAFFGQGTRLTVV.

This clonotype was seen ten or more times. The gene calls are TRBV20-1 and TRBJ2-5; 9 positions agree with TRBD2. This CDR3 region has 14 residues. J was trimmed by 5 bases and V by 3 bases; bases with no gene match: 7. Germline CDR1 and CDR2: DFQATT and SNEGSKA (reference sequence). The CDR3 protein is CSAREAGGYETQYF. The CDR3 DNA reads TGCAGTGCTAGGGAAGCGGGGGGTTACGAGACCCAGTACTTC.

The rearrangement joins TRBV5-1 to TRBJ2-3; no clear D. The CDR3 runs 13 residues. Germline CDR1 is SGHRS and CDR2 is YFSETQ. V was cut by 7 bases and J by 4 bases, with 13 bases left in between. This CDR3 reads CASGTWDPDTQYF. CDR3 coding DNA: TGCGCCAGCGGCACCTGGGATCCAGATACGCAGTATTTT.

There are many counts of this clonotype. The chain combines TRBV18 with TRBJ1-3; 7 bases agree with TRBD1. V lost 4 bases to trimming and J lost 6 bases; unmatched junction nucleotides: 9. Germline V gene lookup returns CDR1 KGHSH and CDR2 LQKENI. CDR3 length equals 15 residues. The CDR3 loop is CASSQLTGIENTIYF. In DNA, the CDR3 is TGTGCCAGCTCACAGCTGACAGGGATCGAAAACACCATATATTTT.